The T cell receptor (beta chain) under discussion was sequenced for a study of shared clonotypes between healthy human individuals. General study findings and limits: Naive subsets generally had larger estimated richness than memory subsets.

Notes on this clone: The antigen is undetermined.

Sequenced by immunoSEQ multiplex PCR; TCRdb stores in-frame clones only, minus some. The sample consists of about 380,000 clones, about 97% of them appearing once. This clonotype was obtained from a man younger than 45 in good health. The specimen was memory CD8+ T cells sorted from blood. Specified subset: CD45RO+ cells pooled with CCR7-negative TemRA cells.

CDR3: CASSGRQGKYEQYF. The DNA for the CDR3 is TGTGCCAGCAGCGGGCGACAGGGAAAATACGAGCAGTACTTC. V is TRBV9 and J is TRBJ2-7; 7 bases are shared with TRBD1. The CDR3 loop spans 14 amino acids. V lost 3 bases to trimming and J lost 4 bases; unmatched junction nucleotides: 7. The germline CDR1 and CDR2 sequences are SGDLS and YYNGEE.